This passage covers 24 T cell receptor beta chains from one sample sequenced in a study of T-cell reconstitution after alpha-beta-depleted transplantation in children (dated by TCRdb to the mid-2010s). Libraries were prepared through PCR. The sequencer listed for this sample is Illumina HiSeq 2500. To normalize quantification of the TCRbeta repertoire, the TCR libraries were built with molecular barcoding that relied on unique molecular identifiers. TCRdb passed the public sequencing reads through fastp at Q25 and MiXCR, retaining productive beta sequences. Each entry is one CDR3 protein sequence, shown with its most common DNA and genes. A total of some 120,000 distinct CDR3 sequences appear in this sample, 10% of them only once. The biggest ten clones account for less than 40% of the sample. Read against the paper, the sample's treatment or condition label means: allogeneic hematopoietic cell transplantation with graft depleted of TCRalphabeta T cells and CD19 B cells.

Material: PBMCs, obtained before TCRalphabeta/CD19-depleted stem cell transplant. The source of these receptors is a boy aged 2 to 10 with acute lymphoblastic leukemia, due to receive a stem cell transplant.

The J gene is TRBJ1-1, the V gene TRBV20-1; TRBD1 agrees at 7 bases. The length of the CDR3 is 13 residues. The J segment lost 5 bases and the V segment lost 7 bases, leaving 10 bases of the junction unmatched. Germline loops: CDR1 DFQATT, CDR2 SNEGSKA (reference sequence). The CDR3 loop is CSGPRGGDTEAFF. CDR3 nucleotides: TGCAGTGGCCCCAGGGGGGGCGATACTGAAGCTTTCTTT.

This chain uses TRBV20-1 with TRBJ2-7; 11 nucleotides line up with TRBD1. CDR3 length: 16 residues. The V and J ends lost 0 bases and 4 bases, in that order; junction bases with no gene match: 8. The V gene's germline CDR1 is DFQATT and CDR2 SNEGSKA (reference sequence). CDR3 coding DNA: TGCAGTGCTAGAGACCTAACCGGGACAGGGGGTTACGAGCAGTACTTC. Translating it yields CSARDLTGTGGYEQYF.

This clonotype was picked up many times. The V call is TRBV7-9, the J call TRBJ2-1; TRBD2 is a possible D gene (6 bases). CDR3 length equals 13 residues. Germline V gene sequence: CDR1 SEHNR, CDR2 FQNEAQ (reference sequence). V lost 1 base, J lost 15 bases, and 16 bases lay in between. CDR3 residues: CASSLEPYAGRFF. CDR3 coding DNA: TGTGCCAGCAGCTTAGAACCTTACGCGGGACGGTTCTTC.

The V call is TRBV21-1, the J call TRBJ2-2; TRBD1 is the table's D call, not checked against the DNA. TRBV21-1 has pseudogene status. The CDR3 runs 15 residues. This chain's CDR3 is CASSKKISPSGELFF. CDR3 DNA: TGTGCCAGCAGCAAAAAAATCTCCCCCTCCGGGGAGCTGTTTTTT.

This clonotype appeared a few times. The chain uses TRBV4-1 and TRBJ2-6; TRBD2 aligns across 8 bases. Germline loops: CDR1 MGHRA, CDR2 YSYEKL. The CDR3 has 16 amino acids. V was clipped by 4 bases and J by 9 bases; unmatched bases: 11. CDR3 coding DNA: TGCGCCAGCAGCCCAGGACCCCCCGGGACTAGCAACGTCCTGACTTTC. Residues: CASSPGPPGTSNVLTF.

For this clonotype: Given a much more abundant clone one base away, this may be a read error. No conserved phenylalanine or tryptophan ends this CDR3, so it is likely a read error. V and J are TRBV20-1 and TRBJ2-7; tentatively, D is TRBD2 (6 bases). Trimming shortened V by 6 bases and J by 4 bases, and 19 bases separated the two germline ends. The V gene's germline CDR1 is DFQATT and CDR2 SNEGSKA (reference sequence). This CDR3 region has 14 residues. The CDR3 region is CSAPGPSRGYEQYL. CDR3 DNA sequence: TGCAGTGCCCCGGGACCCAGTCGGGGGTACGAGCAGTACCTC.

This chain connects TRBV12-3 or TRBV12-4 to TRBJ2-7; the D is unclear. The CDR3 contains 14 residues. Trimming stripped 1 base from V and 1 base from J, with 8 bases between. Here the CDR3 reads CASSLVGISYEQYF. DNA of the CDR3: TGTGCCAGCAGTTTAGTGGGTATTTCCTACGAGCAGTACTTC.

V is TRBV5-1 and J is TRBJ2-5; TRBD2 matches 12 bases. Germline V lookup: CDR1 SGHRS, CDR2 YFSETQ. With V trimmed by 7 bases and J by 1 base, 8 bases remained unmatched. This CDR3 contains 16 residues. The CDR3 is CASRQGLAGIQETQYF. CDR3 in DNA: TGCGCCAGCCGCCAAGGACTAGCGGGAATCCAAGAGACCCAGTACTTC.

This chain uses TRBV10-1 with TRBJ2-1, with 10 bases that match TRBD1. The V gene end was trimmed by 0 bases and the J gene end by 5 bases; junction bases not matched to a gene: 7. CDR1 is WNHNN, CDR2 SYGVQD, per germline (reference sequence). There are 17 residues in the CDR3. The CDR3 spells CASSESPTGTGDNEQFF. DNA of the CDR3: TGCGCCAGCAGTGAGTCCCCCACCGGGACAGGGGACAATGAGCAGTTCTTC.

Many counts were recorded for this clonotype. The chain joins TRBV9 to TRBJ2-7; no reliable D call. The germline CDR1 and CDR2 sequences are SGDLS and YYNGEE. The CDR3 is made up of 12 amino acids. With 4 bases removed from V and 7 bases from J, the gap between germline ends came to 12 bases. The CDR3 loop reads CASSSMTPEQYF. CDR3 DNA: TGTGCCAGCAGCTCAATGACCCCGGAGCAGTACTTC.

This clonotype was found many times. CDR3 residues: CASSLGEGGNDEQFF. The CDR3 DNA follows: TGCGCCAGCAGCTTAGGTGAGGGAGGAAACGATGAGCAGTTCTTC. The chain links TRBV5-1 to TRBJ2-1; TRBD2 is a possible D gene (6 bases). The CDR3 runs 15 residues. The germline CDR1 and CDR2 sequences are SGHRS and YFSETQ. The V end lost 2 bases, the J end lost 8 bases, and 17 bases lay between the germline ends.

The genes are TRBV5-1 and TRBJ2-7; the match to TRBD2 covers 9 bases. The CDR3 is made up of 15 amino acids. Germline-derived CDR1 and CDR2 are SGHRS and YFSETQ. The V gene end was trimmed by 0 bases and the J gene end by 5 bases; junction bases not matched to a gene: 6. The CDR3 spells CASSLGGGRDDEQYF. CDR3 nucleotide sequence: TGCGCCAGCAGCTTGGGCGGCGGGAGGGACGACGAGCAGTACTTC. Filled out from reference TRBV5-1 and TRBJ2-7, the complete variable domain reads KAGVTQTPRYLIKTRGQQVTLSCSPISGHRSVSWYQQTPGQGLQFLFEYFSETQRNKGNFPGRFSGRQFSNSRSEMNVSTLELGDSALYLCASSLGGGRDDEQYFGPGTRLTVT.

With regard to this clonotype: This CDR3 is missing its conserved last phenylalanine or tryptophan, likely due to a read error. The V gene is TRBV6-2 or TRBV6-3, the J gene TRBJ2-1; TRBD2 agrees at 10 bases. Germline lookup yields CDR1 MNHEY and CDR2 SVGEGT. V shed 7 bases, J shed 7 bases, and the junction held 7 bases outside the gene matches. The CDR3 covers 14 residues. The CDR3: CASNRMGLANEQFV. The CDR3, as DNA: TGTGCCAGCAACCGCATGGGACTAGCGAATGAGCAGTTCGTC.

This clonotype was recorded a few times. The DNA of the CDR3 is TGTGCCTGGAGTGGAGGGGGATACACTGAAGCTTTCTTT. Encoded protein: CAWSGGGYTEAFF. The chain uses TRBV30 and TRBJ1-1, with D maybe TRBD1 (6 bases). CDR3 length equals 13 residues. The germline CDR1 and CDR2 sequences are GTSNPN and SVGIG (reference sequence). With 1 base removed from V and 3 bases from J, the gap between germline ends came to 9 bases.

This clonotype was counted only a few times. J is TRBJ2-3 and V is TRBV12-3 or TRBV12-4; 7 bases fit TRBD2. This CDR3 contains 15 residues. The V and J ends lost 5 bases and 4 bases, in that order; junction bases with no gene match: 9. As DNA, the CDR3 is TGTGCCAGCAGTCCTCGGGCGGGAGAACCAGATACGCAGTATTTT. Translation: CASSPRAGEPDTQYF.

The CDR3 sequence is CASRPAGTMTGELFF. CDR3 DNA: TGTGCCAGCAGGCCAGCCGGGACTATGACCGGGGAGCTGTTTTTT. The V call is TRBV7-9, the J call TRBJ2-2; 7 bases are shared with TRBD2. This CDR3 spans 15 amino acids. CDR1 and CDR2 (germline): SEHNR, FQNEAQ (reference sequence). Unmatched junction bases numbered 9, after V lost 6 bases and J lost 5 bases.

The genes are TRBV20-1 and TRBJ1-2; D possibly corresponds to TRBD1 (6 bases). This CDR3 spans 13 amino acids. With 4 bases removed from V and 7 bases from J, the gap between germline ends came to 16 bases. Germline V gene data show CDR1 as DFQATT and CDR2 as SNEGSKA (reference sequence). CDR3 DNA sequence: TGCAGTGCTACGGGCAGGGGCCGCGGTGGCTACACCTTC. As protein: CSATGRGRGGYTF.

Many counts were recorded for this clonotype. V is TRBV5-5 and J is TRBJ2-7, with 7 bases matching TRBD2. Germline values: CDR1 SGHKS, CDR2 YYEKEE (reference sequence). CDR3 size: 12 residues. After removal of 3 bases from V and 7 bases from J, the junction contained 4 bases not matched to a gene. CDR3 region: CASSWEGREQYF. DNA of the CDR3: TGTGCCAGCAGCTGGGAGGGTAGGGAGCAGTACTTC.

In this sample, this clonotype turned up many times. This chain joins TRBV19 and TRBJ2-3, with D perhaps TRBD1 or TRBD2 (5 bases each). From germline, CDR1 is LNHDA and CDR2 SQIVND (reference sequence). There are 14 residues in the CDR3. Deletions cut 5 bases from V and 2 bases from J, with 11 bases between. The CDR3, as DNA: TGTGCCAGTAGTCCCTACGGGGCCACAGATACGCAGTATTTT. Translating it yields CASSPYGATDTQYF.

This clonotype occurred a few times. The CDR3 DNA is TGTGCCAGCAGTTACTGGGACAGGGATCAGCCCCAGCATTTT. Its protein product is CASSYWDRDQPQHF. The chain uses TRBV6-5 and TRBJ1-5; 9 positions agree with TRBD1. Unmatched junction bases numbered 0, after V lost 1 base and J lost 5 bases. CDR3 length: 14 residues. Germline V gives CDR1 MNHEY, CDR2 SVGAGI.

The gene calls are TRBV5-6 and TRBJ1-5; D is undetermined. V gave up 1 base and J gave up 4 bases, with 6 bases separating them. There are 13 residues in the CDR3. Germline V gene data show CDR1 as SGHDT and CDR2 as YYEEEE. As DNA, the CDR3 is TGTGCCAGCAGCTTGACCGGGAATCAGCCCCAGCATTTT. It translates to CASSLTGNQPQHF. Filled out from reference TRBV5-6 and TRBJ1-5, the complete variable domain reads DAGVTQSPTHLIKTRGQQVTLRCSPKSGHDTVSWYQQALGQGPQFIFQYYEEEERQRGNFPDRFSGHQFPNYSSELNVNALLLGDSALYLCASSLTGNQPQHFGDGTRLSIL.

This clonotype was observed a handful of times. The chain has TRBV20-1 and TRBJ1-6; no reliable D call. The CDR3 runs 11 residues. Germline V CDR1 and CDR2: DFQATT, SNEGSKA (reference sequence). Deletions cut 6 bases from V and 15 bases from J, with 15 bases between. CDR3 amino acids: CSAWTGPVLHF. The CDR3 nucleotides are TGCAGTGCCTGGACGGGTCCAGTCCTCCACTTT.

This clonotype was seen at least ten times. The J gene is TRBJ2-2, the V gene TRBV5-5, with D perhaps matching TRBD1 (6 bases). Germline CDR1 is SGHKS and CDR2 is YYEKEE (reference sequence). This CDR3 contains 14 residues. The ends were cut back, 5 bases at V and 1 base at J, with 9 bases in the middle. CDR3 sequence (DNA): TGTGCCAGCAGTCTGACAGGGAACACCGGGGAGCTGTTTTTT. This gives the protein CASSLTGNTGELFF. The full variable domain, its missing parts supplied by reference TRBV5-5 and TRBJ2-2, is DAGVTQSPTHLIKTRGQQVTLRCSPISGHKSVSWYQQVLGQGPQFIFQYYEKEERGRGNFPDRFSARQFPNYSSELNVNALLLGDSALYLCASSLTGNTGELFFGEGSRLTVL.

This clonotype has more than one count but fewer than ten. The V gene is TRBV6-1, the J gene TRBJ2-1; D uncertain. The germline V and J ends were trimmed by 7 bases and 0 bases, with 13 bases remaining between them. Germline V CDR1 and CDR2: MNHNS, SASEGT. The length of the CDR3 is 15 residues. The CDR3 sequence is CASTLGRSSYNEQFF. CDR3 nucleotides: TGTGCCAGCACTCTAGGACGGAGCTCCTACAATGAGCAGTTCTTC.